There are many counts of the clone carrying this TCR beta chain. This CDR3 comprises 15 residues. Trimming cost V 4 bases and J 0 bases, with 13 bases left between them. In germline, CDR1 is SGDLS, CDR2 YYNGEE. This sample is part of a study of human T cells and chemical hapten exposure. Unique molecular identifiers were attached to individual cDNA molecules within the library. As originally analysed: From 23,224 to 690,600 TCRs were found per sample, with a median of 95,638. MiXCR was run by TCRdb on the RACE reads, yielding one entry per CDR3 protein. TCRdb's processing, not the study's, gives the V and J calls here. The sample has around 100,000 distinct CDR3 sequences, approximately 11% seen once; the top ten hold 3.1%. Specified time point: pre-sensitization, week 0. Treatment of the sample: therapeutic diphenylcyclopropenone sensitization with weekly scalp DPC.

The starting material was whole blood, obtained in connection with sensitization to the hapten diphenylcyclopropenone (DPC). The receptor comes from a woman aged 55-69 years with alopecia areata. Some clones in this sample may be carry-over from other donors' samples. V and J are TRBV9 and TRBJ1-1; D perhaps matches TRBD1 (6 bases). CDR3 amino acids: CASSLRTELNTEAFF. The CDR3 DNA follows: TGTGCCAGCAGCCTCCGGACAGAGTTGAACACTGAAGCTTTCTTT.